This TCR beta chain came from a study of CD8 T cells in ankylosing spondylitis. Study results and limitations: In ankylosing spondylitis blood, a motif of roughly 8 highly homologous TCR beta variants appeared characteristic. Reported data indicate significant enrichment of disease-linked clones within matched ankylosing spondylitis synovial fluid. Reactive arthritis synovial fluid and blood previously showed some of these motif variants.

Quantitative barcoded 5'-RACE was used to prepare TCR beta libraries. A single record per CDR3 protein comes from TCRdb applying MiXCR to the 5' RACE reads. The table shows roughly 370,000 distinct CDR3 sequences, with approximately 20% occurring only once. On this clonotype: The antigen is unknown.

V was trimmed by 2 bases and J by 2 bases, leaving 10 bases between them. This CDR3 is 14 amino acids long. Germline CDR1 reads SEHNR; CDR2 reads FQNEAQ (reference sequence). The V gene is TRBV7-9, the J gene TRBJ2-7; perhaps TRBD2 as D (5 bases). This clonotype originated in a male donor with ankylosing spondylitis. Sequencing was done on a sample of blood, either unsorted or a sorted T cell fraction (not recorded which). CDR3 sequence (DNA): TGTGCCAGCAGCTTATCGAGGGAGACCTACGAGCAGTACTTC. Its protein product is CASSLSRETYEQYF.